The 8 T cell receptor beta chains given below trace back to one sample, sequenced in a study of blood T cell repertoires in COVID-19. Profiling relied on immunoSEQ multiplex PCR, and the TCRdb table lists in-frame clones only, not all of them. The table shows roughly 35,000 clones, with around nine tenths occurring only once. Sequenced input: peripheral blood. The receptors come from a man between 60 and 75 years old with active COVID-19.

The rearrangement joins TRBV7-8 to TRBJ1-2; 7 positions match TRBD1. Germline V lookup: CDR1 SGHVS, CDR2 FQNEAQ. Unmatched junction bases numbered 5, after V lost 4 bases and J lost 6 bases. This CDR3 has 13 amino acids. This CDR3 reads CASSYTGVNGYTF. CDR3 DNA sequence: TGTGCCAGCAGCTATACAGGGGTGAATGGCTACACCTTC.

V is TRBV11-2 and J is TRBJ2-5, with D perhaps matching TRBD2 (6 bases). The CDR3 spans 17 residues. Germline V gene lookup returns CDR1 SGHAT and CDR2 FQNNGV. V dropped 1 base and J dropped 5 bases, with 20 bases sitting between them. The CDR3 sequence is CASSLVPGLTTYETQYF. DNA for the CDR3: TGTGCCAGCAGCTTAGTGCCGGGACTCACGACGTACGAGACCCAGTACTTC.

The chain has TRBV10-3 and TRBJ1-1, with D perhaps TRBD1 (5 bases). V was trimmed by 6 bases and J by 4 bases, leaving 6 bases between them. The CDR3 length is 11 residues. CDR1 is ENHRY and CDR2 is SYGVKD in the germline V gene. The CDR3 DNA reads as TGTGCCATCAGAGGGGTCACTGAAGCTTTCTTT. Translation gives CAIRGVTEAFF.

The CDR3 region is CASSPPGGGGYTF. CDR3 coding DNA: TGTGCCAGCAGCCCTCCCGGGGGGGGTGGCTACACCTTC. The chain recombines TRBV3-1 (or the pseudogene TRBV3-2) with TRBJ1-2; possibly TRBD1 for D (5 bases). V lost 4 bases to trimming and J lost 7 bases, with 13 bases between them. Per the germline V gene, CDR1 is LGHDT and CDR2 is YNNKEL (reference sequence). The CDR3 sequence is 13 residues long.

V gene TRBV5-6 combines with J gene TRBJ1-1, with 10 bases aligning to TRBD1. CDR1 SGHDT and CDR2 YYEEEE come from the germline V gene. This CDR3 region has 15 residues. J lost 5 bases, V lost 5 bases, and 9 bases had no gene match. CDR3: CASSPEGTGVTEAFF. The CDR3 bases are TGTGCCAGCAGTCCGGAGGGGACAGGGGTTACTGAAGCTTTCTTT.

The chain is built from TRBV6-5 and TRBJ2-7, with 7 bases matching TRBD1. Trimming at V came to 6 bases and at J to 4 bases, leaving 12 bases not matched to a gene. The CDR3 is 15 residues long. The germline V gene has CDR1 MNHEY and CDR2 SVGAGI. Here the CDR3 reads CASSLVRQGGYEQYF. In DNA form, the CDR3 reads TGTGCCAGCAGCCTCGTCAGACAGGGCGGATACGAGCAGTACTTC.

This chain uses TRBV18 with TRBJ2-7; D remains unclear. CDR3 length: 15 amino acids. V was clipped by 6 bases and J by 0 bases, with 15 bases between them. Germline CDR1 KGHSH, CDR2 LQKENI. This CDR3 is CASSPTDLSSYEQYF. The CDR3 DNA sequence: TGTGCCAGCTCGCCAACCGACTTGAGCTCCTACGAGCAGTACTTC.

The chain carries TRBV19 and TRBJ1-2; D uncertain. V shed 0 bases and J shed 2 bases, with 4 bases lying between them. The germline V gene encodes CDR1 LNHDA and CDR2 SQIVND (reference sequence). The CDR3 is made up of 13 amino acids. CDR3: CASSIETNYGYTF. The CDR3 DNA reads as TGTGCCAGTAGTATAGAGACAAACTATGGCTACACCTTC.